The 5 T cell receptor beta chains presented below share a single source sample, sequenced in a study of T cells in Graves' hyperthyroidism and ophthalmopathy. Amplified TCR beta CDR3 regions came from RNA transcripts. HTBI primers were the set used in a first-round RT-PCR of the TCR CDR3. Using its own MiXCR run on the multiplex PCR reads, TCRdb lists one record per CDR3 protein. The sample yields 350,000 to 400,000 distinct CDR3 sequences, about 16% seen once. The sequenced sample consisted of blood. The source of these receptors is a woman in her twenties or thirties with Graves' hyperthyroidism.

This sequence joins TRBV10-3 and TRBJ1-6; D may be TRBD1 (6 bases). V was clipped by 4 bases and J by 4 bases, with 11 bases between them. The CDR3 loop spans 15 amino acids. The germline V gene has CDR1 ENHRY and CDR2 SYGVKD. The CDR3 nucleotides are TGTGCCATCAGTGCCGGGACAACGTATAATTCACCCCTCCACTTT. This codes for CAISAGTTYNSPLHF.

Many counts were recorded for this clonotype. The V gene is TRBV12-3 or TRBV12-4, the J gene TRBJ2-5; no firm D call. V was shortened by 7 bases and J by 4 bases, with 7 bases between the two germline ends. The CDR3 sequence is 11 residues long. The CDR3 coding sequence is TGTGCCAGCATGGCAGCAGAGACCCAGTACTTC. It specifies CASMAAETQYF.

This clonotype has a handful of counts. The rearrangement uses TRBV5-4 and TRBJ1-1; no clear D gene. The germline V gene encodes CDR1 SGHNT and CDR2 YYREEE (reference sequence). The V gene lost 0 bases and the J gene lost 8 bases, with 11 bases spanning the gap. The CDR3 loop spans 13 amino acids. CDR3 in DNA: TGTGCCAGCAGCTTGGCCTTGTCAGTAGAAGCTTTCTTT. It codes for CASSLALSVEAFF.

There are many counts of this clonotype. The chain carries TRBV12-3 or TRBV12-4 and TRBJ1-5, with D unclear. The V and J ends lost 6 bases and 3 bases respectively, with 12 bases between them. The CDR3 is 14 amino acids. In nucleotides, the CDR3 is TGTGCCAGCAGGGATGGACGGGACAATCAGCCCCAGCATTTT. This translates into CASRDGRDNQPQHF.

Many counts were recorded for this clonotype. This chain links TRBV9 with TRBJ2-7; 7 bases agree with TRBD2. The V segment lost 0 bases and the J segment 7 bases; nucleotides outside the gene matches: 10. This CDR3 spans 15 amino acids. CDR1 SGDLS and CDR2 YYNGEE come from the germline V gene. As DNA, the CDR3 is TGTGCCAGCAGCGTAGGTTGGGAGGGATCAGGAGAGCAGTACTTC. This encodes CASSVGWEGSGEQYF.